The entry that follows covers one T cell receptor (beta chain) sequence. The antigen is unknown. The sample originates from a study of T cell repertoires in cytomegalovirus infection. Germline V gene sequence: CDR1 SGHTA, CDR2 FQGNSA. This CDR3 comprises 15 residues. V lost 5 bases and J lost 8; bases outside the gene matches: 6. The study, taken as a whole, reports: Adding up the frequency of public TCR beta families identified people who carried CMV plus the relevant HLA.

TCRdb redid the calling of the reads with MiXCR, one entry per CDR3 protein. The table lists 75,000 to 100,000 distinct CDR3 sequences, around half of them singletons. This chain links TRBV7-2 with TRBJ2-1, with TRBD2 matching 13 bases. This sequence was found in a human donor in good health (CMV status not recorded). Some clones in this sample may be carry-over from other donors' samples. The starting material was CD8+ T cells from cultured PBMCs, obtained from culture after CMV antigen stimulation. CDR3 nucleotide sequence: TGTGCCAGCAGCCGGACTAGCGGGAGTGGCGATGAGCAGTTCTTC. Amino acids: CASSRTSGSGDEQFF.